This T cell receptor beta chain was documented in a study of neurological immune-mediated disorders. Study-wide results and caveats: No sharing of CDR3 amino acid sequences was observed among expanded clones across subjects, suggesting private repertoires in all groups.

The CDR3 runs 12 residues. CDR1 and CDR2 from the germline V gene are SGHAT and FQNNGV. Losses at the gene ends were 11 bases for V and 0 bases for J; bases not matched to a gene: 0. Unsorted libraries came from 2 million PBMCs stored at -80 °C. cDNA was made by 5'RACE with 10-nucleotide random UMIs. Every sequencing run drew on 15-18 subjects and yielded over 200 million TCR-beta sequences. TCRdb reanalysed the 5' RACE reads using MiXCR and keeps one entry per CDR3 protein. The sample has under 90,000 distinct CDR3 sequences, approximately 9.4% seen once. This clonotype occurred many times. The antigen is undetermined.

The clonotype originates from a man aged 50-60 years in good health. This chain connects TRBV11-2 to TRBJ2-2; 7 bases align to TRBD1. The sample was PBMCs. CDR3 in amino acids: CAQGANTGELFF. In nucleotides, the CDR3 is TGTGCCCAGGGGGCGAACACCGGGGAGCTGTTTTTT.